A selection of T cell receptor beta chains follows, all from one sample in a study of blood T cell repertoires in COVID-19. Profiling relied on immunoSEQ multiplex PCR, and the TCRdb table lists in-frame clones only, not all of them. This table holds roughly 100,000 clones, around 76% found once. The sample comprised peripheral blood. Receptor source: a woman in her 70s with acute or convalescent COVID-19. The CDR3 runs from the conserved cysteine through the conserved F or W. D genes are given only for firm matches. Clone size is shown for a subset of rows, as once, few, many or a class of expanded clone.

>TRBJ2-3|TRBV19|TRBD2|once
CASRERGSTDTQYF
TGTGCCAGTAGAGAGCGGGGAAGCACAGATACGCAGTATTTT
>TRBJ1-1|TRBV6-2/TRBV6-3|-|-
CASSRTGEAFF
TGTGCCAGCAGTCGAACGGGGGAAGCTTTCTTT
>TRBJ1-2|TRBV9|TRBD1|-
CASSVVDRGLKYGYTF
TGTGCCAGCAGCGTAGTGGACAGGGGCCTTAAATATGGCTACACCTTC
>TRBJ2-7|TRBV7-9|-|-
CASSFREAYYEQYF
TGTGCCAGCAGCTTTAGAGAGGCGTATTACGAGCAGTACTTC
>TRBJ2-2|TRBV5-1|-|-
CASSLAGQGLAGELFF
TGCGCCAGCAGCTTGGCCGGGCAGGGGTTGGCCGGGGAGCTGTTTTTT
>TRBJ1-5|TRBV2|-|-
CASSQTAYSNQPQHF
TGTGCCAGTAGTCAGACAGCCTATAGCAATCAGCCCCAGCATTTT
>TRBJ2-3|TRBV6-5|-|-
CASRVQFWGTDTQYF
TGTGCCAGCCGGGTCCAATTTTGGGGCACAGATACGCAGTATTTT
>TRBJ2-4|TRBV21-1|-|-
CASSNTRKTKNIQYF
TGTGCCAGCAGCAATACGAGGAAAACCAAAAACATTCAGTACTTC
>TRBJ2-7|TRBV7-9|TRBD1|-
CASSRHHGTGNNEQYF
TGTGCCAGCAGTAGACACCACGGGACAGGGAATAACGAGCAGTACTTC
>TRBJ1-1|TRBV3-1/TRBV3-2|-|-
CASSQIGVKNTEAFF
TGTGCCAGCAGCCAAATCGGGGTCAAGAACACTGAAGCTTTCTTT
>TRBJ2-2|TRBV19|TRBD1|few
CASKGQGRTGELFF
TGTGCCAGCAAGGGACAGGGTCGCACCGGGGAGCTGTTTTTT
>TRBJ2-1|TRBV5-1|TRBD2|-
CASSHGTTSGGNEQFF
TGCGCCAGCAGCCACGGCACCACTAGCGGGGGCAATGAGCAGTTCTTC
>TRBJ2-5|TRBV24-1|-|-
CATSDPDMGETQYF
TGTGCCACCAGTGACCCGGACATGGGAGAGACCCAGTACTTC
>TRBJ2-2|TRBV5-1|TRBD1|-
CASSSGTGVNTGELFF
TGCGCCAGCAGCTCGGGGACAGGGGTTAACACCGGGGAGCTGTTTTTT
>TRBJ1-5|TRBV13|TRBD1|-
CASSLRDRPWQPQHF
TGTGCCAGCAGCCTCCGGGACAGACCGTGGCAGCCCCAGCATTTT
>TRBJ2-6|TRBV18|-|-
CASSALGAASWGANVLTF
TGTGCCAGCTCAGCGCTAGGGGCCGCTTCGTGGGGGGCCAACGTCCTGACTTTC
>TRBJ1-2|TRBV6-2/TRBV6-3|-|few
CASSQTSYGYTF
TGTGCCAGCAGTCAGACTTCCTATGGCTACACCTTC
>TRBJ1-3|TRBV6-5|-|-
CATGGRNSGNTIYF
TGTGCCACGGGGGGCAGGAACTCTGGAAACACCATATATTTT
>TRBJ2-7|TRBV7-9|-|-
CASSSLRDIPYEQYF
TGTGCCAGCAGCTCCTTACGGGACATACCCTACGAGCAGTACTTC
>TRBJ2-3|TRBV5-1|TRBD2|-
CASSSGGGSTDTQYF
TGCGCCAGCAGCTCGGGCGGGGGAAGCACAGATACGCAGTATTTT
>TRBJ1-6|TRBV2|-|-
CASSYDSSSIPPLHF
TGTGCCAGCAGTTATGACTCGTCTTCTATTCCACCCCTCCACTTT
>TRBJ2-2|TRBV5-1|-|-
CASMRVGVTGELFF
TGCGCCAGCATGCGAGTAGGAGTCACCGGGGAGCTGTTTTTT
>TRBJ2-3|TRBV27|TRBD2|-
CASSPRDYPADTQYF
TGTGCCAGCAGTCCCCGGGACTACCCCGCAGATACGCAGTATTTT
>TRBJ2-6|TRBV28|-|-
CASSFPKPTGRPSGANVLTF
TGTGCCAGCAGTTTCCCCAAACCAACGGGTCGCCCCTCCGGGGCCAACGTCCTGACTTTC
>TRBJ1-2|TRBV27|TRBD1|-
CASRLTGDYGYTF
TGTGCCAGCAGGCTGACAGGGGACTATGGCTACACCTTC
>TRBJ2-3|TRBV2|TRBD1|-
CASRFSQGKMDTQYF
TGTGCCAGCAGGTTCTCACAGGGGAAGATGGATACGCAGTATTTT
>TRBJ1-6|TRBV27|-|-
CASSFLNSPLHF
TGTGCCAGCAGTTTCCTTAATTCACCCCTCCACTTT
>TRBJ2-2|TRBV2|-|-
CASRGDSGELFF
TGTGCCAGCAGGGGTGACTCCGGGGAGCTGTTTTTT
>TRBJ2-7|TRBV5-1|TRBD1|few
CASSLVSGGFTYEQYF
TGCGCCAGCAGCTTGGTGTCAGGGGGATTTACCTACGAGCAGTACTTC
>TRBJ1-2|TRBV20-1|TRBD1|-
CSATEGADGYTF
TGCAGTGCTACTGAGGGGGCGGATGGCTACACCTTC
>TRBJ1-2|TRBV24-1|-|-
CATSDLADGYTF
TGTGCCACCAGTGATTTGGCGGATGGCTACACCTTC
>TRBJ2-1|TRBV7-2|-|-
CASSLQTGSYNEQFF
TGTGCCAGCAGCTTACAGACTGGCTCCTACAATGAGCAGTTCTTC
>TRBJ1-1|TRBV5-4|-|once
CASSLDSGSEAFF
TGTGCCAGCAGCTTGGACTCCGGGTCTGAAGCTTTCTTT
>TRBJ2-7|TRBV13|TRBD2|-
CASSLSGGPYEQYF
TGTGCCAGCAGCTTAAGCGGGGGCCCCTACGAGCAGTACTTC
>TRBJ2-2|TRBV5-1|-|-
CASSLVSGRNTGELFF
TGCGCCAGCAGCTTGGTGAGTGGGAGGAACACCGGGGAGCTGTTTTTT
>TRBJ2-7|TRBV19|-|-
CASSTTGASYEQYF
TGTGCCAGTAGTACGACAGGAGCTTCCTACGAGCAGTACTTC
>TRBJ2-7|TRBV11-2|-|-
CASSHWALGSYEQYF
TGTGCCAGCAGCCATTGGGCCCTAGGGAGCTACGAGCAGTACTTC
>TRBJ2-7|TRBV5-6|TRBD2|once
CASNLAGGYEQYF
TGTGCCAGCAACTTAGCGGGGGGTTACGAGCAGTACTTC
>TRBJ2-1|TRBV5-4|TRBD1|-
CASSLAGTVRGEQFF
TGTGCCAGCAGCTTGGCCGGGACAGTAAGGGGTGAGCAGTTCTTC
>TRBJ2-5|TRBV5-1|-|-
CASSLGSGTGVETQYF
TGCGCCAGCAGCTTGGGTTCGGGCACGGGGGTAGAGACCCAGTACTTC
>TRBJ2-1|TRBV5-4|-|-
CASSLEREPNEQFF
TGTGCCAGCAGCTTGGAACGGGAACCCAATGAGCAGTTCTTC
>TRBJ2-7|TRBV24-1|-|-
CASPPRTHLPYEQYF
TGTGCCAGCCCCCCCCGGACACACCTACCTTACGAGCAGTACTTC
>TRBJ1-1|TRBV16|-|few
CASSPRQVVTTEAFF
TGTGCCAGCAGCCCTCGCCAGGTGGTTACCACTGAAGCTTTCTTT
>TRBJ1-2|TRBV5-1|TRBD1|-
CASSLRQGANYGYTF
TGCGCCAGCAGCTTAAGACAGGGGGCTAACTATGGCTACACCTTC
>TRBJ1-1|TRBV13|-|-
CASSRQMNTEAFF
TGTGCCAGCAGCCGACAGATGAACACTGAAGCTTTCTTT
>TRBJ2-1|TRBV7-7|TRBD2|-
CASSLAGGLEQFF
TGTGCCAGCAGCTTAGCGGGGGGACTAGAGCAGTTCTTC
>TRBJ1-2|TRBV5-4|TRBD1|-
CASSRTGEYGYTF
TGTGCCAGCAGCCGGACAGGGGAGTATGGCTACACCTTC
>TRBJ1-2|TRBV6-5|-|-
CASSYSNSIGYGYTF
TGTGCCAGCAGTTACTCGAACAGTATTGGCTATGGCTACACCTTC
>TRBJ2-5|TRBV10-1|TRBD2|once
CASSESPGPAGGQETQYF
TGCGCCAGCAGTGAGTCCCCCGGTCCAGCGGGGGGCCAAGAGACCCAGTACTTC
>TRBJ2-5|TRBV7-7|-|-
CASSSSGRQETQYF
TGTGCCAGCAGCTCCTCAGGGAGGCAAGAGACCCAGTACTTC
>TRBJ1-2|TRBV5-4|TRBD1|-
CASSLPGGAGGYTF
TGTGCCAGCAGCTTGCCAGGGGGCGCAGGCGGCTACACCTTC